One sample yielded the 25 T cell receptor beta chains listed below, sequenced in a study of blood T cell repertoires in COVID-19. Produced via immunoSEQ multiplex PCR; TCRdb's table is partial and in-frame only. The sample yields fewer than 200,000 clones, roughly 85% seen once. Material for sequencing was PBMCs or T cells enriched from blood (not recorded which). These receptors all come from a woman in her forties or fifties who had recovered from COVID-19.

The chain links TRBV20-1 to TRBJ2-4; 7 bases are shared with TRBD2. Germline CDR1 and CDR2: DFQATT and SNEGSKA (reference sequence). The J segment lost 10 bases and the V segment lost 3 bases, leaving 9 bases of the junction unmatched. This CDR3 has 13 amino acids. CDR3 sequence: CSASSEQGGIQYF. The CDR3, as DNA: TGCAGTGCTAGTTCCGAGCAGGGAGGGATTCAGTACTTC.

The chain couples TRBV27 to TRBJ1-4, with TRBD1 identical over 8 bases. CDR3 length: 12 amino acids. Germline CDR1 reads MNHEY; CDR2 reads SMNVEV (reference sequence). The V segment lost 6 bases and the J segment 11 bases; nucleotides outside the gene matches: 5. In DNA form, the CDR3 reads TGTGCCAGCAGCCCCTGGACAGGGAAACTGTTTTTT. Its translation is CASSPWTGKLFF.

The chain is built from TRBV15 and TRBJ2-3; D perhaps matches TRBD1 (6 bases). V was shortened by 3 bases and J by 5 bases, with 21 bases between the two germline ends. The CDR3 has 17 amino acids. Germline V gene data show CDR1 as LNHNV and CDR2 as YYDKDF (reference sequence). The CDR3 DNA follows: TGTGCCACCAGCAGGGAGACTCCAGGGGCTGGAAAAGATACGCAGTATTTT. This encodes CATSRETPGAGKDTQYF.

This clone was recorded only once. V is TRBV27 and J is TRBJ2-1; D is unclear. The CDR3 runs 14 residues. V was trimmed by 7 bases and J by 2 bases, leaving 12 bases between them. Germline loops: CDR1 MNHEY, CDR2 SMNVEV (reference sequence). The CDR3 nucleotides are TGTGCCAGCACTTTTACACAAACCTACAATGAGCAGTTCTTC. Translated, it gives CASTFTQTYNEQFF.

The rearrangement joins TRBV5-1 to TRBJ1-1; TRBD1 is a possible D gene (6 bases). This CDR3 is built from 16 residues. V dropped 5 bases and J dropped 1 base, with 18 bases sitting between them. The germline CDR1 and CDR2 sequences are SGHRS and YFSETQ. CDR3 DNA sequence: TGCGCCAGCAGGCTCGATTCAGGGGAGTGGAACACTGAAGCTTTCTTT. It translates to CASRLDSGEWNTEAFF.

V usage is TRBV6-5 and J usage is TRBJ1-1; TRBD1 might be the D (6 bases). Trimming left V 6 bases short and J 1 base short, with 12 bases between. The CDR3 loop spans 14 amino acids. Germline V gene data show CDR1 as MNHEY and CDR2 as SVGAGI. CDR3 DNA sequence: TGTGCCAGCAGGCCCGGGACAAAGAACACTGAAGCTTTCTTT. It encodes CASRPGTKNTEAFF.

V is TRBV4-1 and J is TRBJ1-2; perhaps TRBD1 as D (6 bases). The germline V and J ends were trimmed by 0 bases and 4 bases, with 21 bases remaining between them. This CDR3 is 18 amino acids long. Germline V gene lookup returns CDR1 MGHRA and CDR2 YSYEKL. CDR3 sequence (DNA): TGCGCCAGCAGCCAAGAATGGGGTCGACAGGTCCTCCTCTATGGCTACACCTTC. Translated: CASSQEWGRQVLLYGYTF.

The chain couples TRBV11-2 to TRBJ1-1; 7 positions match TRBD1. The CDR3 runs 13 residues. Germline V lookup: CDR1 SGHAT, CDR2 FQNNGV. The V and J ends lost 5 bases and 4 bases, in that order; junction bases with no gene match: 4. This CDR3 reads CASSRGQTTEAFF. DNA of the CDR3: TGTGCCAGCAGCCGGGGACAGACCACTGAAGCTTTCTTT.

This chain connects TRBV30 to TRBJ2-3; weak D call: TRBD2 (7 bases). Germline CDR1 is GTSNPN and CDR2 is SVGIG (reference sequence). V was clipped by 4 bases and J by 0 bases, with 14 bases between them. CDR3 length equals 15 residues. The CDR3 region is CAWNLRGASTDTQYF. CDR3 in DNA: TGTGCCTGGAACCTCCGGGGGGCCAGCACAGATACGCAGTATTTT.

The chain couples TRBV28 to TRBJ2-1, with TRBD2 matching over 10 bases. The CDR3 consists of 14 residues. With 6 bases clipped from V and 6 bases from J, the junction kept 5 bases outside the gene matches. Germline V lookup: CDR1 MDHEN, CDR2 SYDVKM. CDR3 sequence: CASSSGGAANEQFF. CDR3 nucleotide sequence: TGTGCCAGCAGCAGCGGGGGGGCCGCCAATGAGCAGTTCTTC.

The rearrangement links TRBV29-1 to TRBJ1-2; TRBD1 is a possible D gene (5 bases). This CDR3 is built from 13 residues. Trimming left V 3 bases short and J 9 bases short, with 17 bases between. From germline, CDR1 is SQVTM and CDR2 ANQGSEA. The CDR3 coding sequence is TGCAGCGTTGACGAGGGAGGGGACTGGAGCTACACCTTC. The encoded protein is CSVDEGGDWSYTF.

V is TRBV6-5 and J is TRBJ1-2; 7 bases line up with TRBD1. After removal of 4 bases from V and 5 bases from J, the junction contained 13 bases not matched to a gene. CDR3 length: 16 amino acids. CDR1 and CDR2 (germline): MNHEY, SVGAGI. DNA of the CDR3: TGTGCCAGCAGTTCATCTCGACAGGGCCTAACGTATGGCTACACCTTC. Residues: CASSSSRQGLTYGYTF.

The chain uses TRBV10-2 and TRBJ1-4; the D is unclear. The CDR3 is 15 residues long. V lost 6 bases and J 1 base, leaving 12 bases between the germline ends. Germline V gives CDR1 WSHSY, CDR2 SAAADI. CDR3 nucleotides: TGCGCCAGCAGGTTCGGGGTAGGAACTAATGAAAAACTGTTTTTT. This sequence encodes CASRFGVGTNEKLFF.

The chain couples TRBV28 to TRBJ1-2, with 7 nucleotides matching TRBD1. With 6 bases clipped from V and 8 bases from J, the junction kept 15 bases outside the gene matches. The CDR3 sequence is 15 residues long. Germline V lookup: CDR1 MDHEN, CDR2 SYDVKM. The CDR3, as DNA: TGTGCCAGCAGCTTTGGGACAGCTATTTCGGGGGGCTACACCTTC. It specifies CASSFGTAISGGYTF.

The chain employs TRBV3-1 (or the pseudogene TRBV3-2) and TRBJ1-1; the D is unclear. CDR3 length: 15 residues. Germline CDR1 is LGHDT and CDR2 is YNNKEL (reference sequence). V lost 0 bases, J lost 7 bases, and 15 bases lay in between. This chain's CDR3 is CASSQDLATSIEAFF. CDR3 DNA: TGTGCCAGCAGCCAAGATCTAGCGACATCCATTGAAGCTTTCTTT.

The V call is TRBV19, the J call TRBJ2-1, with D perhaps matching TRBD2 (6 bases). The CDR3 length is 16 residues. Trimming pared 2 bases from V and 7 bases from J, leaving 18 bases between. The germline V gene encodes CDR1 LNHDA and CDR2 SQIVND (reference sequence). The CDR3 region is CASSIIVAGLYNEQFF. The CDR3 nucleotides read TGTGCCAGTAGTATAATTGTCGCGGGACTTTATAATGAGCAGTTCTTC. Based on the CDR3 plus reference TRBV19 and TRBJ2-1, the full variable domain is DGGITQSPKYLFRKEGQNVTLSCEQNLNHDAMYWYRQDPGQGLRLIYYSQIVNDFQKGDIAEGYSVSREKKESFPLTVTSAQKNPTAFYLCASSIIVAGLYNEQFFGPGTRLTVL.

The chain joins TRBV19 to TRBJ1-1; 8 bases fit TRBD1. In germline, CDR1 is LNHDA, CDR2 SQIVND (reference sequence). This CDR3 is built from 15 residues. V was pared by 5 bases and J by 7 bases, with 12 bases of the junction left unmatched. CDR3 region: CASSPLDRAKGEAFF. The CDR3 region has the DNA TGTGCCAGTAGTCCCCTGGACAGGGCGAAGGGTGAAGCTTTCTTT.

This chain links TRBV10-3 with TRBJ2-1, with TRBD2 matching over 7 bases. The germline V gene has CDR1 ENHRY and CDR2 SYGVKD. CDR3 length: 13 amino acids. J was trimmed by 9 bases and V by 5 bases; bases with no gene match: 7. The DNA for the CDR3 is TGTGCCATCAGTTCCGGACTAGAAGGTGAGCAGTTCTTC. It is translated as CAISSGLEGEQFF.

The CDR3 sequence is CASSPGMGPTEAFF. DNA for the CDR3: TGTGCCAGCAGCCCCGGCATGGGGCCCACTGAAGCTTTCTTT. This chain joins TRBV7-2 and TRBJ1-1; D perhaps matches TRBD1 (5 bases). The V and J ends lost 5 bases and 4 bases respectively, with 14 bases between them. Germline values: CDR1 SGHTA, CDR2 FQGNSA. This CDR3 has 14 amino acids.

V usage is TRBV14 and J usage is TRBJ1-2; 7 nucleotides align to TRBD1. Losses at the gene ends were 1 base for V and 4 bases for J; bases not matched to a gene: 0. CDR3 length: 13 amino acids. Germline V gene lookup returns CDR1 SGHDN and CDR2 FVKESK. The CDR3 DNA reads as TGTGCCAGCAGCCAAGGGACAGGCTATGGCTACACCTTC. Residues: CASSQGTGYGYTF.

The table lists this clone with a count of one. The J gene is TRBJ1-2, the V gene TRBV20-1; 8 nucleotides line up with TRBD1. The germline CDR1 and CDR2 sequences are DFQATT and SNEGSKA (reference sequence). V was pared by 3 bases and J by 3 bases, with 6 bases of the junction left unmatched. The CDR3 contains 14 residues. The CDR3 DNA sequence: TGCAGTGCTAGTATCATGACAGGGGACTATGGCTACACCTTC. Translation gives CSASIMTGDYGYTF.

The rearrangement joins TRBV9 to TRBJ2-1; 7 bases map to TRBD1. CDR1 and CDR2 from the germline V gene are SGDLS and YYNGEE. This CDR3 contains 17 residues. V dropped 4 bases and J dropped 14; count of bases not matched to a gene: 24. CDR3 coding DNA: TGTGCCAGCAGCCCCCATCTGGTTGGAGGACAGCGACAGGGCGAGTTCTTC. Protein: CASSPHLVGGQRQGEFF.

CDR3 protein: CASSLVLGAVRQETQYF. Written as DNA, the CDR3 is TGTGCCAGCAGCTTAGTGTTGGGGGCCGTACGCCAAGAGACCCAGTACTTC. The rearrangement uses TRBV7-9 and TRBJ2-5; tentatively, D is TRBD1 (6 bases). Germline V gene data show CDR1 as SEHNR and CDR2 as FQNEAQ (reference sequence). The V end was cut by 1 base, the J end by 1 base, with 16 bases between. The CDR3 length is 17 residues.

There are a few counts of this clone. The V gene is TRBV7-3, the J gene TRBJ2-3; D is undetermined. The CDR3 sequence is 14 residues long. The germline V gene has CDR1 SGHTA and CDR2 FQGTGA. Trimming took off 2 bases at V and 2 bases at J, with 8 bases between the two ends. In nucleotides, the CDR3 is TGTGCCAGCAGCTTAGGCCAAGACACAGATACGCAGTATTTT. It encodes CASSLGQDTDTQYF.

J is TRBJ1-3 and V is TRBV18; a possible D gene is TRBD1 (6 bases). The CDR3 extends over 17 amino acids. Trimming pared 3 bases from V and 0 bases from J, leaving 15 bases between. Germline-derived CDR1 and CDR2 are KGHSH and LQKENI. CDR3 amino acids: CASSPRDTAISGNTIYF. The CDR3 DNA reads as TGTGCCAGCTCACCTCGGGACACCGCCATCTCTGGAAACACCATATATTTT.